This T cell receptor (beta chain) was recovered during a study of blood T cells in healthy people across ages. The germline CDR1 and CDR2 sequences are KGHSH and LQKENI. The trim removed 3 bases at V and 3 bases at J, leaving 8 bases unmatched. The CDR3 is 16 amino acids. A note on this clonotype: Its matching antigen is unknown.

Total RNA extracted from each sample amounted to at least 5 micrograms. A sample-barcoded 5' primer and a J-beta primer mix were used in a second PCR of roughly 7 to 11 cycles. Through a template-switch adaptor with 12 random nucleotides, each cDNA molecule received a tag. In TCRdb, the 5' RACE reads were re-called with MiXCR into one record per CDR3 protein. The sample records over 750,000 distinct CDR3 sequences, just under 25% being singletons. Overall study findings and caveats: Naive T cell percentage strongly correlated with TCR beta diversity.

These records were also assigned to another study, of T cells of mothers and their children. As reported in that work: Each child gave some 3 million TCR beta CDR3 reads (each mother, over 10 million).

The sequencing sample was made of blood. This chain connects TRBV18 to TRBJ2-7, with 10 bases that match TRBD1. This clonotype was obtained from a boy between 5 and 17 years old in good health. CDR3 loop: CASSPSRDRGLYEQYF. In nucleotides, the CDR3 is TGTGCCAGCTCACCGTCCCGGGACAGGGGCCTCTACGAGCAGTACTTC.